The clone carrying this TCR beta chain has only a few counts. The CDR3 has 14 residues. Germline loops: CDR1 SGHRS, CDR2 YFSETQ. V was pared by 0 bases and J by 1 base, with 6 bases between. TCRdb re-analysed the RT-PCR reads in MiXCR, keeping a single row per CDR3 protein. The data hold around 300,000 distinct CDR3 sequences, with roughly 20% observed a single time. The sample belongs to a study of response to subunit inactivated influenza vaccine. The material was PBMCs from blood, obtained 21 months after vaccination. This sequence joins TRBV5-1 and TRBJ2-3; D call uncertain. This TCR was sampled from a man in his fifties or sixties who received an inactivated influenza vaccine. The DNA of the CDR3 is TGCGCCAGCAGCTTGGGCAGCCGCACAGATACGCAGTATTTT. This gives the protein CASSLGSRTDTQYF. Based on the CDR3 plus reference TRBV5-1 and TRBJ2-3, the full variable domain is KAGVTQTPRYLIKTRGQQVTLSCSPISGHRSVSWYQQTPGQGLQFLFEYFSETQRNKGNFPGRFSGRQFSNSRSEMNVSTLELGDSALYLCASSLGSRTDTQYFGPGTRLTVL.